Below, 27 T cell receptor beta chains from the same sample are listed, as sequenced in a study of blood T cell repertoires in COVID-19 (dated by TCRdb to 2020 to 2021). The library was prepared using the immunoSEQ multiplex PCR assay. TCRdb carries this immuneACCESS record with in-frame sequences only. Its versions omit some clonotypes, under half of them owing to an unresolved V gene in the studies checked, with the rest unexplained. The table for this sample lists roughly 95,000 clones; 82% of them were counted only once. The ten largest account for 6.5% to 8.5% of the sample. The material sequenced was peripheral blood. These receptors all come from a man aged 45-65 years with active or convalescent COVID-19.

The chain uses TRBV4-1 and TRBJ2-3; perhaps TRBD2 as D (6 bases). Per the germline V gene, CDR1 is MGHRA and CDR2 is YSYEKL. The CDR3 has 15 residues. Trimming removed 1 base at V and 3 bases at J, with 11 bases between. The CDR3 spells CASSQVLAGTDTQYF. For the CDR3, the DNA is TGCGCCAGCAGCCAAGTTCTGGCGGGGACAGATACGCAGTATTTT.

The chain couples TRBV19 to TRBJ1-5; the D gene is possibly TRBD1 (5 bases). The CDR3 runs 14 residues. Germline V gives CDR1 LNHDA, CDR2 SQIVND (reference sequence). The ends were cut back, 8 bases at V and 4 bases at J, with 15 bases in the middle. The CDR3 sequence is CASFGQDENQPQHF. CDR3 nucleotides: TGTGCCAGTTTCGGACAAGACGAGAATCAGCCCCAGCATTTT.

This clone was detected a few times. The CDR3 DNA follows: TGTGCCAGCAGCTCCCTAGCGGGGGCCAACAATGAGCAGTTCTTC. This codes for CASSSLAGANNEQFF. The J gene is TRBJ2-1, the V gene TRBV7-2, with 10 bases fitting TRBD2. Germline V gives CDR1 SGHTA, CDR2 FQGNSA. V shed 4 bases and J 5 bases; nucleotides not matched to a gene: 5. This CDR3 has 15 amino acids.

In DNA form, the CDR3 reads TGTGCCAGCAGTTTGCCAAACAGGGGGGCCGAGTTGGGCGAGCAGTACTTC. It encodes CASSLPNRGAELGEQYF. The V call is TRBV5-7, the J call TRBJ2-7; 8 nucleotides align to TRBD1. TRBV5-7 has ORF status, its function being uncertain. This CDR3 spans 17 amino acids. Trimming cost V 5 bases and J 6 bases; bases outside gene matches: 19.

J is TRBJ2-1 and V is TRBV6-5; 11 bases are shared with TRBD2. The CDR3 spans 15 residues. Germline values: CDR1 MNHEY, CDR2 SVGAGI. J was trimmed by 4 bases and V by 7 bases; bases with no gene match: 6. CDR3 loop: CASNPSGGLYNEQFF. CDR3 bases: TGTGCCAGCAATCCTAGCGGGGGGTTGTACAATGAGCAGTTCTTC.

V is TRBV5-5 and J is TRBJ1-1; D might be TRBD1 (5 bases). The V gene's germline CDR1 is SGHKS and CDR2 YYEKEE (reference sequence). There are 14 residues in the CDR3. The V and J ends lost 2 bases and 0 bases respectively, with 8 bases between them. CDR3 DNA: TGTGCCAGCAGCTTATCAGGGATGAACACTGAAGCTTTCTTT. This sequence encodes CASSLSGMNTEAFF.

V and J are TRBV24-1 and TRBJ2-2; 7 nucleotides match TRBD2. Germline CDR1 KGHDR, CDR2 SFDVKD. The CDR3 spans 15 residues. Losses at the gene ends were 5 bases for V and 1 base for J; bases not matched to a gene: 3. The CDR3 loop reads CATSGSGGNTGELFF. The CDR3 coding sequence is TGTGCCACCAGTGGCTCGGGGGGGAACACCGGGGAGCTGTTTTTT.

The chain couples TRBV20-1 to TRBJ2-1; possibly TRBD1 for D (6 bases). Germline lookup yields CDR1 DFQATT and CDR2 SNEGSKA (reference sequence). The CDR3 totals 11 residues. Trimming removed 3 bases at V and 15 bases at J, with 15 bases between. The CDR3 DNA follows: TGCAGTGCTAGTGCCGGGACACCCCCGTTCTTC. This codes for CSASAGTPPFF.

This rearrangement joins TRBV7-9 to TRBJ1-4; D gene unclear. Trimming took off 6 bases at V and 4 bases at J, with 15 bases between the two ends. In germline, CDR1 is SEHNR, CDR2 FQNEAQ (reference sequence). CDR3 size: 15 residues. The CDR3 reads CASRRNSALNEKLFF. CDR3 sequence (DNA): TGTGCCAGCAGACGAAACAGTGCACTTAATGAAAAACTGTTTTTT.

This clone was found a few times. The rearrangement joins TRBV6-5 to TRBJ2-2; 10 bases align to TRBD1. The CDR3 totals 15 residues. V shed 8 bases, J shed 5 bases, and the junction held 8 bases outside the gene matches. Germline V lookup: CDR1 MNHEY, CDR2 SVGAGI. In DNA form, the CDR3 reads TGTGCCAGCCTACCGCGGGACAGGGGAACCGGGGAGCTGTTTTTT. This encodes CASLPRDRGTGELFF.

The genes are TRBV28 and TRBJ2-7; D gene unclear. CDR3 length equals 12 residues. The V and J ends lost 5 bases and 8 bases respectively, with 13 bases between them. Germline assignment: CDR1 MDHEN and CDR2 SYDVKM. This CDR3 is CASSAISLQQYF. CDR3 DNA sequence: TGTGCCAGCAGTGCCATAAGCCTCCAGCAGTACTTC.

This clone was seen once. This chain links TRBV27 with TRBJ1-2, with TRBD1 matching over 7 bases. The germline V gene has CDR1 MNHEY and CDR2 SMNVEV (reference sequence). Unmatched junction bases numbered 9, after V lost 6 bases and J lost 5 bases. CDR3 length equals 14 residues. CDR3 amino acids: CASRQTGTWYGYTF. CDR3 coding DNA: TGTGCCAGCAGACAGACAGGGACTTGGTATGGCTACACCTTC.

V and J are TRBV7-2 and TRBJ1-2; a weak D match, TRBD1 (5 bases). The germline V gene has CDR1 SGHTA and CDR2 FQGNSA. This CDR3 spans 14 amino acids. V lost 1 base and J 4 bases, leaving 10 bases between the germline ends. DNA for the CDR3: TGTGCCAGCAGCTTAGGTTCAGGGCCCTATGGCTACACCTTC. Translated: CASSLGSGPYGYTF.

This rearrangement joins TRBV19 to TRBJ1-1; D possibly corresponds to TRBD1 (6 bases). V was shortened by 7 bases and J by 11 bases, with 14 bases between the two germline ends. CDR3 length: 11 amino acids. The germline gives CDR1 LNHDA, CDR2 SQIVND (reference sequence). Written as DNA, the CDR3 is TGTGCCAGTATAAGATCAGGGGCGGCTTTCTTT. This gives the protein CASIRSGAAFF.

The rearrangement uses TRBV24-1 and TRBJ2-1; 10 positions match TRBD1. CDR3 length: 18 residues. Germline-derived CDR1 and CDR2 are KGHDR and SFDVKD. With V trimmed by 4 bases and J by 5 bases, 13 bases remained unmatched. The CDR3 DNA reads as TGTGCCACCAGTGACCCGACACCGACAGGGGGCTACCACAATGAGCAGTTCTTC. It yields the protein CATSDPTPTGGYHNEQFF.

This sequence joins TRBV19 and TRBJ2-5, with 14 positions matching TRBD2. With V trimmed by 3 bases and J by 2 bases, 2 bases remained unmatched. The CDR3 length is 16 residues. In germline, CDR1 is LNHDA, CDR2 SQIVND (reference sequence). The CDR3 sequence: CASSIRLAGGQETQYF. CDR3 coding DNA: TGTGCCAGTAGTATCCGACTAGCGGGGGGGCAAGAGACCCAGTACTTC.

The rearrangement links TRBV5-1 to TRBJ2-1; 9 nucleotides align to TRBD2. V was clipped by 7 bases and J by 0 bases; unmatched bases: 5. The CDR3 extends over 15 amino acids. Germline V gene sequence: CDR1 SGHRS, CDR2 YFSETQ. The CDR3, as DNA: TGCGCCAGCCGGCCGACTAGCGGCTCCTACAATGAGCAGTTCTTC. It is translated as CASRPTSGSYNEQFF. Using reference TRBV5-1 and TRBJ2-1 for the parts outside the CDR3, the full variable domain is KAGVTQTPRYLIKTRGQQVTLSCSPISGHRSVSWYQQTPGQGLQFLFEYFSETQRNKGNFPGRFSGRQFSNSRSEMNVSTLELGDSALYLCASRPTSGSYNEQFFGPGTRLTVL.

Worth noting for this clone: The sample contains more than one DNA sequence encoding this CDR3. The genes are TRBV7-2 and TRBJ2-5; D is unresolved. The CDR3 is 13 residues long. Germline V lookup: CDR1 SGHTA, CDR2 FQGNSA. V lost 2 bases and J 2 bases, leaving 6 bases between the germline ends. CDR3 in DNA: TGTGCCAGCAGCTTAACCAGGCAAGAGACCCAGTACTTC. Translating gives CASSLTRQETQYF.

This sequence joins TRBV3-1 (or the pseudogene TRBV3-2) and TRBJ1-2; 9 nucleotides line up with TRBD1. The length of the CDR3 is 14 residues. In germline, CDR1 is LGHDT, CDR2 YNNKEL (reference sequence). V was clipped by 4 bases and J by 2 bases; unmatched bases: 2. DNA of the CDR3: TGTGCCAGCAGCCCTGGACAGGGGAACTATGGCTACACCTTC. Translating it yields CASSPGQGNYGYTF.

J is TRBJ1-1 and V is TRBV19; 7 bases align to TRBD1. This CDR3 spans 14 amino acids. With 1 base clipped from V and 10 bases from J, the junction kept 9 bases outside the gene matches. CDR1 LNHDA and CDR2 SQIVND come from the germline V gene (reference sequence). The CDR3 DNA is TGTGCCAGTAGTATAGTCAGGCAGGGGGAGTCAGCTTTCTTT. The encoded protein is CASSIVRQGESAFF.

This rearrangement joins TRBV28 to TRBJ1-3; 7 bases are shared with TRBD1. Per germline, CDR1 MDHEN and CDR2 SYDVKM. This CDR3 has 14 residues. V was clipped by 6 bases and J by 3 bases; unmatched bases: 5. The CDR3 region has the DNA TGTGCCAGCAGCCCACAGGGGTTTGGAAACACCATATATTTT. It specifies CASSPQGFGNTIYF.

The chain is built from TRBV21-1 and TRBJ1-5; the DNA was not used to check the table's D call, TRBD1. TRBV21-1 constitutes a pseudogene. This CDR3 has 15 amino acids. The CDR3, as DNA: TGTGCCAGCAGCAAACGGGACAGGGAGAATCAGCCCCAGCATTTT. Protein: CASSKRDRENQPQHF.

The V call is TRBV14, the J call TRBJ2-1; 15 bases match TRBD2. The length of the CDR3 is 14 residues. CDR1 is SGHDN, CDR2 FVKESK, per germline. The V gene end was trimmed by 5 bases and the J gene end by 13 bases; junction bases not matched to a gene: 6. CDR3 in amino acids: CASSYRTSGGAQFF. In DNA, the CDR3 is TGTGCCAGCAGCTATCGGACTAGCGGGGGGGCTCAGTTCTTC. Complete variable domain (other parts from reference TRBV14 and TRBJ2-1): EAGVTQFPSHSVIEKGQTVTLRCDPISGHDNLYWYRRVMGKEIKFLLHFVKESKQDESGMPNNRFLAERTGGTYSTLKVQPAELEDSGVYFCASSYRTSGGAQFFGPGTRLTVL.

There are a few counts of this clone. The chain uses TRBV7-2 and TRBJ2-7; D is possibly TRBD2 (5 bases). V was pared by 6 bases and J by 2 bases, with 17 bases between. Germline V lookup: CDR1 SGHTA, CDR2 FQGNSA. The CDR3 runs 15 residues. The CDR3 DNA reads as TGTGCCAGCAGGGGCCCGGGATTCTCCGCCTACGAGCAGTACTTC. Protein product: CASRGPGFSAYEQYF.

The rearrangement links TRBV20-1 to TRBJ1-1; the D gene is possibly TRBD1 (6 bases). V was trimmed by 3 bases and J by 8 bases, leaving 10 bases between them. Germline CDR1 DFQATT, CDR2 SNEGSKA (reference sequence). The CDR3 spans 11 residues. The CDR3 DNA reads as TGCAGTGCTAGTTTAGGGGGAGAAGCTTTCTTT. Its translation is CSASLGGEAFF.

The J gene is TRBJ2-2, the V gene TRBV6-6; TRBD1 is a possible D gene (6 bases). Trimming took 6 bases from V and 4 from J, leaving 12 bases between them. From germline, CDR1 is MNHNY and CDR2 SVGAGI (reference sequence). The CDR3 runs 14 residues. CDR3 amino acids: CASSPQGSTGELFF. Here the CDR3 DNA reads TGTGCCAGCAGCCCTCAGGGGAGCACCGGGGAGCTGTTTTTT.

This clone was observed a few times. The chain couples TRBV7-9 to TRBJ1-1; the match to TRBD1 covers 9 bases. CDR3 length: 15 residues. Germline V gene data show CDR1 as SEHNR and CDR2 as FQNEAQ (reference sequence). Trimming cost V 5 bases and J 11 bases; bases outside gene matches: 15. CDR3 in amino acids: CASSDRGDRAFYAFF. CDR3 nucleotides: TGTGCCAGCAGCGACCGGGGGGACAGGGCTTTTTATGCTTTCTTT.